This entry is about one T cell receptor (beta chain). No antigen is known for it. Base qualities are not recorded, but no much larger clone differs from it by a single base. Genomic DNA was used as template for profiling of TCR beta VDJ combinations and CDR3 sequences. An Illumina HiSeq 2000 was used for TCR repertoire sequencing. In the authors' own workflow: Repertoire assessment relied on Simpson's diversity index, CDR3 size and DJ length profiles, and TRBV/TRBJ rearrangement plots. The immunodominant clone was defined as the most abundant DNA sequence in deep sequencing data. CDR3 amino acid sequences were checked for sharing between subjects and were compared against published repertoires and the VDJdb database. In TCRdb, the public reads were trimmed at Q25 with fastp and aligned with MiXCR, with productive beta chains retained. Here each entry gathers all rows of one CDR3 protein and keeps the most common genes and DNA. Clone size and V and J calls follow TCRdb, not the original study. The sample has about 40,000 distinct CDR3 sequences on record, roughly three fifths of them singletons. Just under 60% of the sample belongs to the ten largest clones.

This specimen belongs to a study of CD8+CD57+ T cells in acquired aplastic anemia (dated by TCRdb to 2017 to 2018). With regard to the full study: On average, sorted CD4+ and CD8+ cells yielded around 3.5 ug of extracted DNA, with a range of about 0.17 to 27.4 ug. A CD8+CD57+ expansion meant a frequency higher than the mean frequency seen in healthy subjects. Results and caveats for the whole study, not just this receptor: Roughly 30 CD8+ CDR3 sequences were found to be shared between patients and controls, but these sequences appeared to be highly expressed in patients and within the immunodominant clones of the patients. No significant difference in CD8+ Simpson's diversity was found between patients and healthy controls (P=0.060).

The patients picked for sequencing were ones in whom flow cytometry had shown an expansion of CD8+CD57+ cells. Severe acquired aplastic anemia was diagnosed in all patients according to International Study of Aplastic Anemia and Agranulocytosis and Camitta criteria. No patient had received any therapy when blood was sampled. In the study, sorted CD4+ and CD8+ blood T cells from patients with severe aplastic anemia and from healthy subjects underwent deep sequencing of TCR repertoires. In the USA, patient enrollment took place under clinicaltrials.gov protocols 00001620, 01623167, 00001397, 00071045, 00081523 and 00961064. Ficoll-Paque density gradient centrifugation was used to isolate peripheral blood mononuclear cells. Before DNA extraction, CD4+ and CD8+ T cells were sorted with FACS or magnetic beads. The sequencing input was sorted CD4+, CD8+, or CD8+CD57+ T cells (not recorded which) from PBMCs. The clonotype comes from a human donor with aplastic anemia.

CDR3 protein: CASSIGGQGIQYF. DNA sequence: TGTGCCAGTAGTATCGGCGGCCAGGGGATTCAGTACTTC. The chain uses TRBV19 and TRBJ2-4; possibly the D gene is TRBD1, per 6 matching bases. V is shortened by 3 bases, J by 10 bases, and the region joining them spans 13 bases. Reading from cysteine to phenylalanine, the CDR3 counts 13 amino acids. Just the 39-base CDR3 DNA is kept, in frame starting at base 1. The CDR1 and CDR2 encoded by the germline V gene (reference sequence) are LNHDA and SQIVND.